This T cell receptor (beta chain) was observed in a study of T-cell reconstitution after alpha-beta-depleted transplantation in children. Study-wide findings and caveats: Reports say that about two months after transplant, the alpha-beta T cells came out of several hundred graft clones that had expanded.

It was with unique molecular identifiers that the TCRbeta library was prepared. TCRdb passed the PCR reads through MiXCR, listing each CDR3 protein once. The sample has fewer than 550,000 distinct CDR3 sequences, about 17% seen once. This CDR3 region has 12 residues. CDR1 is SQVTM, CDR2 ANQGSEA, per germline. The trim removed 5 bases at V and 4 bases at J, leaving 2 bases unmatched. A note on this clonotype: Its specificity is unknown.

The receptor's source is a boy under two years old who had a stem cell transplant for Wiskott-Aldrich syndrome, so the T cells may come from the graft donor. Specimen: PBMCs, mostly from graft donor cells, collected 360 days after TCRalphabeta/CD19-depleted stem cell transplant. The genes are TRBV29-1 and TRBJ2-7; 10 bases map to TRBD2. This CDR3 reads CSVRTSGYEQYF. DNA for the CDR3: TGCAGCGTTCGGACTAGCGGTTACGAGCAGTACTTC.